This TCR beta chain was recovered during a study of T-cell memory formation after mild COVID-19. CDR3 length: 11 amino acids. Looked up from germline, CDR1 is ENHRY and CDR2 is SYGVKD. Trimming took 2 bases from V and 4 from J, leaving 2 bases between them. A single record per CDR3 protein comes from TCRdb applying MiXCR to the 5' RACE reads. The table has just over 400,000 distinct CDR3 sequences, about a quarter seen once. The sequencing input was PBMCs or a T cell subset sorted from them (not recorded which). The receptor was isolated from an adult woman who had mild COVID-19 (a few samples of this study predate the infection). Cell type and time point are not known. The chain links TRBV10-3 to TRBJ1-1, with no clear D. The CDR3 DNA follows: TGTGCCATCAGTGAGGGCACTGAAGCTTTCTTT. Translating it yields CAISEGTEAFF.